The entry below describes one T cell receptor beta chain. Its matching antigen is unknown. This sample was included in a study of cytomegalovirus exposure and HLA in healthy donors. Whole-study context: Of all 398 donors who were genotyped, around 79% belonged to the Caucasian-associated ancestry cluster.

Per germline, CDR1 SGHDN and CDR2 FVKESK. The CDR3 is 18 amino acids. J was trimmed by 4 bases and V by 0 bases; bases with no gene match: 10. Study conclusions and caveats: What a later analysis reportedly showed was that an Asian-associated ancestry cluster had fewer N-insertions than the 666-donor mean.

The primer mix had 60 Vbeta and 13 Jbeta primers. Sequencing used immunoSEQ multiplex PCR; TCRdb keeps in-frame clones, though not all of them. The ten most abundant clones cover around 0.74% of a sample with 180,000 or so clones. Sequencing was performed on PBMCs. This rearrangement joins TRBV14 to TRBJ2-2; 8 bases map to TRBD1. This sequence originates from a boy aged 5-17 years in good health and CMV-seronegative. CDR3 protein: CASSQDPWTGRSTGELFF. CDR3 bases: TGTGCCAGCAGCCAAGATCCGTGGACAGGGCGGAGCACCGGGGAGCTGTTTTTT.